The 13 T cell receptor beta chains in this list originate from one sample, sequenced in a study of sequential checkpoint blockade in melanoma. Sequencing used immunoSEQ multiplex PCR; TCRdb keeps in-frame clones, though not all of them. The sample has roughly 17,000 clones, around 73% seen once. Described treatment: randomized to nivolumab then ipilimumab (arm A) or the reverse (arm B). The specimen was CD8+ T cells sorted from blood (inferred from file names), collected from a patient given nivolumab and ipilimumab in sequence. Source of these receptors: a human donor with melanoma.

The V gene is TRBV5-4, the J gene TRBJ1-6; possibly TRBD1 for D (6 bases). The CDR3 runs to 16 residues. Germline CDR1 is SGHNT and CDR2 is YYREEE (reference sequence). V was trimmed by 4 bases and J by 3 bases, leaving 14 bases between them. The CDR3 reads CASSPTDSNYNSPLHF. In DNA form, the CDR3 reads TGTGCCAGCAGCCCTACGGACAGCAACTATAATTCACCCCTCCACTTT.

The V and J genes are TRBV7-6 and TRBJ1-2, with D uncertain. Germline assignment: CDR1 SGHVS and CDR2 FNYEAQ. Trimming took 5 bases from V and 3 from J, leaving 13 bases between them. CDR3 length: 14 residues. The CDR3 region is CASSPPRKDYGYTF. CDR3 coding DNA: TGTGCCAGCAGCCCCCCGCGGAAGGACTATGGCTACACCTTC.

Note on this clone: A far larger clone lies a single base away; this is likely a read error. The V call is TRBV10-3, the J call TRBJ1-2, with TRBD1 matching over 8 bases. CDR3 length: 15 amino acids. Trimming at V came to 5 bases and at J to 8 bases, leaving 13 bases not matched to a gene. Germline V gene lookup returns CDR1 ENHRY and CDR2 SYGVKD. The CDR3 region has the DNA TGTGCCATCAGTACGCGGACAGGGATCGCGGTGGGCTACACCTTC. This gives the protein CAISTRTGIAVGYTF.

J is TRBJ2-7 and V is TRBV28; D perhaps matches TRBD1 (6 bases). Germline assignment: CDR1 MDHEN and CDR2 SYDVKM. The CDR3 totals 14 residues. V lost 5 bases and J 7 bases, leaving 18 bases between the germline ends. The CDR3 protein is CASSPQVQGREQYF. The CDR3 nucleotides read TGTGCCAGCAGTCCCCAGGTACAGGGAAGGGAGCAGTACTTC.

J is TRBJ1-4 and V is TRBV5-6, with D unresolved. V was pared by 0 bases and J by 7 bases, with 4 bases between. Germline-derived CDR1 and CDR2 are SGHDT and YYEEEE. There are 12 residues in the CDR3. CDR3 sequence reads: CASSLGAEKLFF. As DNA, the CDR3 is TGTGCCAGCAGCTTGGGGGCTGAAAAACTGTTTTTT.

The chain uses TRBV6-5 and TRBJ2-7, with D possibly TRBD1 on 5 matching bases. The CDR3 consists of 14 residues. The germline V gene encodes CDR1 MNHEY and CDR2 SVGAGI. The V and J ends lost 0 bases and 5 bases respectively, with 11 bases between them. Here the CDR3 reads CASSYSGVWDEQYF. CDR3 in DNA: TGTGCCAGCAGTTACTCAGGGGTTTGGGACGAGCAGTACTTC.

This chain joins TRBV27 and TRBJ1-1, with TRBD1 as a possible D gene (6 bases). This CDR3 is 14 amino acids long. In germline, CDR1 is MNHEY, CDR2 SMNVEV (reference sequence). The ends were cut back, 5 bases at V and 5 bases at J, with 15 bases in the middle. The CDR3 loop reads CASSIQGILTEAFF. The CDR3 DNA follows: TGTGCCAGCAGTATTCAGGGGATCCTAACTGAAGCTTTCTTT.

This chain links TRBV5-5 with TRBJ1-1; 7 positions match TRBD1. CDR1 is SGHKS and CDR2 is YYEKEE in the germline V gene (reference sequence). This CDR3 region has 13 residues. After removal of 3 bases from V and 1 base from J, the junction contained 0 bases not matched to a gene. CDR3 loop: CASSWDRNTEAFF. The DNA for the CDR3 is TGTGCCAGCAGCTGGGACAGGAACACTGAAGCTTTCTTT. Filled out from reference TRBV5-5 and TRBJ1-1, the complete variable domain reads DAGVTQSPTHLIKTRGQQVTLRCSPISGHKSVSWYQQVLGQGPQFIFQYYEKEERGRGNFPDRFSARQFPNYSSELNVNALLLGDSALYLCASSWDRNTEAFFGQGTRLTVV.

The chain links TRBV19 to TRBJ2-1; TRBD2 matches 13 bases. With V trimmed by 3 bases and J by 8 bases, 4 bases remained unmatched. The CDR3 totals 15 residues. Germline CDR1 is LNHDA and CDR2 is SQIVND (reference sequence). DNA of the CDR3: TGTGCCAGTAGTATTTGGACTAGCGGGAGTGATGAGCAGTTCTTC. It codes for CASSIWTSGSDEQFF.

The V call is TRBV4-1, the J call TRBJ2-7; a weak D match, TRBD2 (5 bases). The ends were cut back, 1 base at V and 4 bases at J, with 8 bases in the middle. This CDR3 region has 13 residues. In germline, CDR1 is MGHRA, CDR2 YSYEKL. The DNA of the CDR3 is TGCGCCAGCAGCCAAGGGTCGGGGTACGAGCAGTACTTC. Translated: CASSQGSGYEQYF.

A few counts support this clone. The V gene is TRBV7-9, the J gene TRBJ2-3, with 8 nucleotides matching TRBD2. V lost 5 bases, J lost 1 base, and 8 bases stayed unmatched. The CDR3 spans 16 residues. CDR1 and CDR2 (germline): SEHNR, FQNEAQ (reference sequence). The CDR3 region is CASSTRLARGTDTQYF. The CDR3 DNA reads as TGTGCCAGCAGCACAAGACTAGCGAGGGGCACAGATACGCAGTATTTT. The full variable domain, its missing parts supplied by reference TRBV7-9 and TRBJ2-3, is DTGVSQNPRHKITKRGQNVTFRCDPISEHNRLYWYRQTLGQGPEFLTYFQNEAQLEKSRLLSDRFSAERPKGSFSTLEIQRTEQGDSAMYLCASSTRLARGTDTQYFGPGTRLTVL.

This chain links TRBV10-2 with TRBJ2-7, with D tentatively TRBD1 (7 bases). This CDR3 has 13 residues. V dropped 6 bases and J dropped 5 bases, with 14 bases sitting between them. Germline V gene sequence: CDR1 WSHSY, CDR2 SAAADI. CDR3 DNA sequence: TGCGCCAGCAGATACACCAGGGGGGACGAGCAGTACTTC. As protein: CASRYTRGDEQYF.

J is TRBJ2-1 and V is TRBV9, with D tentatively TRBD2 (6 bases). Germline V lookup: CDR1 SGDLS, CDR2 YYNGEE. V was clipped by 4 bases and J by 4 bases, with 21 bases between them. The CDR3 extends over 17 amino acids. In DNA form, the CDR3 reads TGTGCCAGCAGCCCTCGTGGGAGCGGGCCAGTTTACAATGAGCAGTTCTTC. Translated: CASSPRGSGPVYNEQFF.